Each of the 28 T cell receptor beta chains below was sequenced from the same sample in a study of CD8+CD57+ T cells in acquired aplastic anemia. Profiles of TCR beta VDJ and CDR3 were generated from a genomic DNA template. TCRdb processed the reads anew with MiXCR; each CDR3 protein has one entry. Counted here are about 160,000 distinct CDR3 sequences, approximately 51% occurring once; the ten biggest clones make up under 3.5%. Individuals selected for sequencing had exhibited CD8+CD57+ cell expansion on flow cytometry. The sequencing sample was made of sorted CD4+, CD8+, or CD8+CD57+ T cells (not recorded which) from PBMCs. The receptors stem from a human donor with aplastic anemia.

The chain joins TRBV25-1 to TRBJ1-1; D remains ambiguous. Trimming shortened V by 5 bases and J by 3 bases, and 10 bases separated the two germline ends. This CDR3 is built from 13 residues. Germline V CDR1 and CDR2: MGHDK, SYGVNS. CDR3 DNA: TGTGCCAGCAGTCCCCCTTGGGACACTGAAGCTTTCTTT. The encoded protein is CASSPPWDTEAFF.

This clonotype was seen only a few times. In DNA form, the CDR3 reads TGTGCCAGCAGCCAGGGAAACGAGCAGTACTTC. It codes for CASSQGNEQYF. The chain links TRBV7-9 to TRBJ2-7; D is perhaps TRBD1 (5 bases). V was shortened by 5 bases and J by 5 bases, with 7 bases between the two germline ends. The CDR3 loop spans 11 amino acids. Germline V gene data show CDR1 as SEHNR and CDR2 as FQNEAQ (reference sequence).

This clonotype was recorded many times. The chain is built from TRBV5-1 and TRBJ1-2; TRBD1 matches at 7 bases. V dropped 4 bases and J dropped 3; count of bases not matched to a gene: 6. Germline CDR1 and CDR2: SGHRS and YFSETQ. CDR3 length equals 14 residues. CDR3 sequence (DNA): TGCGCCAGCAGCACGCAGGGGGGACACTATGGCTACACCTTC. Translating it yields CASSTQGGHYGYTF.

This clonotype was seen many times. The chain recombines TRBV5-1 with TRBJ1-1; 10 bases are shared with TRBD1. Germline values: CDR1 SGHRS, CDR2 YFSETQ. The V gene end was trimmed by 4 bases and the J gene end by 4 bases; junction bases not matched to a gene: 7. This CDR3 region has 15 residues. This chain's CDR3 is CASSRETGGVTEAFF. The CDR3 region has the DNA TGCGCCAGCAGCCGGGAGACAGGGGGCGTCACTGAAGCTTTCTTT.

The chain links TRBV28 to TRBJ1-1; D gene ambiguous. CDR1 is MDHEN, CDR2 SYDVKM, per germline. V lost 1 base and J lost 0, with 12 bases in between. This CDR3 is built from 16 residues. This CDR3 reads CASSLSGQTMNTEAFF. In DNA, the CDR3 is TGTGCCAGCAGTTTATCGGGCCAGACGATGAACACTGAAGCTTTCTTT.

V and J are TRBV2 and TRBJ1-1; D ambiguous. The V gene lost 10 bases and the J gene lost 1 base, with 13 bases spanning the gap. Germline values: CDR1 SNHLY, CDR2 FYNNEI. The CDR3 totals 13 residues. The CDR3 loop reads CATVEERNTEAFF. The DNA for the CDR3 is TGTGCCACCGTTGAAGAAAGGAACACTGAAGCTTTCTTT.

The genes are TRBV2 and TRBJ2-5; TRBD2 agrees at 10 bases. Germline V gene data show CDR1 as SNHLY and CDR2 as FYNNEI. The CDR3 sequence is 14 residues long. Germline trimming cut 4 bases from V and 3 bases from J; bases unmatched to any gene: 2. CDR3 amino acids: CASSVGLAEETQYF. For the CDR3, the DNA is TGTGCCAGCAGTGTAGGACTAGCGGAAGAGACCCAGTACTTC.

The rearrangement links TRBV15 to TRBJ2-7; D possibly uses TRBD1 or TRBD2 (6 bases each). Trimming took off 5 bases at V and 2 bases at J, with 16 bases between the two ends. CDR3 length: 15 amino acids. Germline loops: CDR1 LNHNV, CDR2 YYDKDF (reference sequence). The CDR3 is CATSVPGGPTYEQYF. The CDR3, as DNA: TGTGCCACCAGCGTACCCGGGGGCCCGACCTACGAGCAGTACTTC.

The genes are TRBV12-3 or TRBV12-4 and TRBJ2-1; 8 nucleotides line up with TRBD1. CDR3 length: 15 residues. The ends lost 1 base at V and 3 bases at J; junction bases unmatched: 2. CDR3 amino acids: CASSLVGQGYNEQFF. As DNA, the CDR3 is TGTGCCAGCAGTTTAGTTGGACAGGGCTACAATGAGCAGTTCTTC.

This clonotype has at least ten counts. V usage is TRBV19 and J usage is TRBJ1-2, with D perhaps matching TRBD1 (6 bases). The CDR3 is 15 amino acids. Trimming stripped 4 bases from V and 2 bases from J, with 14 bases between. Germline CDR1 is LNHDA and CDR2 is SQIVND (reference sequence). The CDR3 DNA is TGTGCCAGTAGTACCCACCTGGACAGAAACTATGGCTACACCTTC. Residues: CASSTHLDRNYGYTF.

Notes on this clonotype: A clone one base away is much larger, so this may be a read error. The genes are TRBV20-1 and TRBJ2-1, with 11 bases fitting TRBD2. From germline, CDR1 is DFQATT and CDR2 SNEGSKA (reference sequence). This CDR3 spans 15 amino acids. In nucleotides, the CDR3 is TGCAGTGCTAAAACACTAGCGGGAGCCTACAATGGGCAGTTCTTC. Protein sequence: CSAKTLAGAYNGQFF.

This clonotype was seen repeatedly, ten times or more. The gene calls are TRBV19 and TRBJ1-1, with TRBD1 matching 7 bases. CDR3 length: 13 amino acids. Looked up from germline, CDR1 is LNHDA and CDR2 is SQIVND (reference sequence). With 5 bases clipped from V and 5 bases from J, the junction kept 5 bases outside the gene matches. CDR3 amino acids: CASSPRGRTEAFF. CDR3 DNA sequence: TGTGCCAGTAGTCCCAGGGGGAGGACTGAAGCTTTCTTT. Using reference TRBV19 and TRBJ1-1 for the parts outside the CDR3, the full variable domain is DGGITQSPKYLFRKEGQNVTLSCEQNLNHDAMYWYRQDPGQGLRLIYYSQIVNDFQKGDIAEGYSVSREKKESFPLTVTSAQKNPTAFYLCASSPRGRTEAFFGQGTRLTVV.

This clonotype was detected ten times or more. The chain employs TRBV9 and TRBJ2-7, with a possible D match to TRBD1 (6 bases). Germline V gene sequence: CDR1 SGDLS, CDR2 YYNGEE. This CDR3 region has 14 residues. Trimming pared 0 bases from V and 3 bases from J, leaving 10 bases between. The CDR3 region is CASSVGDTIYEQYF. The CDR3 nucleotides are TGTGCCAGCAGCGTAGGGGACACTATCTACGAGCAGTACTTC.

This rearrangement joins TRBV9 to TRBJ2-3, with 10 nucleotides matching TRBD1. This CDR3 region has 17 residues. V shed 2 bases, J shed 2 bases, and the junction held 8 bases outside the gene matches. Germline V gene data show CDR1 as SGDLS and CDR2 as YYNGEE. CDR3 in amino acids: CASSVAWTGGYTDTQYF. As DNA, the CDR3 is TGTGCCAGCAGCGTGGCATGGACAGGGGGATACACAGATACGCAGTATTTT.

In its sample, this clonotype was seen many times. This chain joins TRBV7-8 and TRBJ1-1, with TRBD1 identical over 9 bases. Germline V CDR1 and CDR2: SGHVS, FQNEAQ. The CDR3 contains 13 residues. V dropped 7 bases and J dropped 10; count of bases not matched to a gene: 10. CDR3 nucleotide sequence: TGTGCCAGCACCAGTGGGGACAGGGTGATAGCTTTCTTT. Translating it yields CASTSGDRVIAFF.

This chain links TRBV7-2 with TRBJ1-6, with 7 bases that match TRBD1. V lost 6 bases, J lost 9 bases, and 2 bases stayed unmatched. Germline assignment: CDR1 SGHTA and CDR2 FQGNSA. This CDR3 is built from 12 residues. The CDR3: CASRTGRSPLHF. The CDR3 DNA reads as TGTGCCAGCAGGACAGGGCGTTCACCCCTCCACTTT.

The sample holds one count of this clonotype. Likely a read error: the CDR3 ends without its conserved phenylalanine or tryptophan. This sequence joins TRBV11-1 and TRBJ2-1; TRBD2 matches 11 bases. V dropped 5 bases and J dropped 6; count of bases not matched to a gene: 3. Germline CDR1 and CDR2: SGHAT and FQDESV (reference sequence). The CDR3 runs to 14 residues. CDR3 sequence reads: CASSPGTSGNEQFS. The CDR3 DNA reads TGTGCCAGCAGCCCCGGGACTAGCGGCAATGAGCAGTTCTCC.

This clonotype was counted many times. The V call is TRBV5-6, the J call TRBJ1-1; TRBD1 aligns across 9 bases. Looked up from germline, CDR1 is SGHDT and CDR2 is YYEEEE. V lost 4 bases and J lost 10; bases outside the gene matches: 5. The CDR3 totals 12 residues. CDR3: CASSPDRGVAFF. In DNA, the CDR3 is TGTGCCAGCAGCCCGGACAGGGGAGTAGCTTTCTTT.

The V gene is TRBV7-2, the J gene TRBJ2-3; possibly TRBD2 for D (5 bases). Between the trimmed V and J ends, which lost 5 bases and 3 bases, there was a span of 9 bases. CDR1 SGHTA and CDR2 FQGNSA come from the germline V gene. The CDR3 has 13 amino acids. The CDR3 DNA reads as TGTGCCAGCAGCGGGAGTTCTACAGATACGCAGTATTTT. It encodes CASSGSSTDTQYF.

CDR3 DNA: TGTGCCAGCAGCCGGGGACTAGCGGGAGGGGGGACCCAGTACTTC. Its translation is CASSRGLAGGGTQYF. The chain uses TRBV5-4 and TRBJ2-5; the match to TRBD2 covers 16 bases. With 4 bases clipped from V and 7 bases from J, the junction kept 4 bases outside the gene matches. The CDR3 covers 15 residues. The germline V gene encodes CDR1 SGHNT and CDR2 YYREEE (reference sequence). The variable domain in full, with the rest retrieved from reference TRBV5-4 and TRBJ2-5, is ETGVTQSPTHLIKTRGQQVTLRCSSQSGHNTVSWYQQALGQGPQFIFQYYREEENGRGNFPPRFSGLQFPNYSSELNVNALELDDSALYLCASSRGLAGGGTQYFGPGTRLLVL.

The V and J genes are TRBV19 and TRBJ1-2; a weak D match, TRBD1 (6 bases). Germline V gene data show CDR1 as LNHDA and CDR2 as SQIVND (reference sequence). The CDR3 contains 15 residues. The germline V and J ends were trimmed by 5 bases and 3 bases, with 16 bases remaining between them. The CDR3 DNA follows: TGTGCCAGTAGTGATGACAGGTGGGGATACTATGGCTACACCTTC. Its protein product is CASSDDRWGYYGYTF.

This clonotype has just a few counts. J is TRBJ1-1 and V is TRBV6-5; perhaps TRBD1 as D (6 bases). The CDR3 length is 16 residues. The V and J ends lost 6 bases and 3 bases respectively, with 20 bases between them. CDR1 and CDR2 (germline): MNHEY, SVGAGI. This CDR3 is CASRSSPGGGHTEAFF. In DNA, the CDR3 is TGTGCCAGCAGATCCTCCCCCGGGGGCGGGCACACTGAAGCTTTCTTT.

The chain uses TRBV7-3 and TRBJ1-1; perhaps TRBD1 as D (5 bases). Germline V gives CDR1 SGHTA, CDR2 FQGTGA. The CDR3 spans 15 residues. V was trimmed by 2 bases and J by 1 base, leaving 11 bases between them. CDR3 bases: TGTGCCAGCAGCTTAGCGAACAGGCAGAACACTGAAGCTTTCTTT. It encodes CASSLANRQNTEAFF.

This clonotype came up once. The chain carries TRBV7-2 and TRBJ1-2, with a weak D call TRBD1 (6 bases). In germline, CDR1 is SGHTA, CDR2 FQGNSA. V lost 1 base and J lost 10, with 19 bases in between. This CDR3 is built from 15 residues. The CDR3 is CASSLVRGNRGDYTF. The CDR3 bases are TGTGCCAGCAGCTTAGTAAGGGGGAACCGAGGGGACTACACCTTC.

In its sample, this clonotype was seen many times. The chain has TRBV7-9 and TRBJ2-7; 7 bases map to TRBD1. Germline V gives CDR1 SEHNR, CDR2 FQNEAQ (reference sequence). CDR3 length: 13 residues. V trimming: 5 bases; J trimming: 8 bases; junction bases outside the gene matches: 9. DNA of the CDR3: TGTGCCAGCAGCCCCTGGGACAGACCGAAGCAGTACTTC. Residues: CASSPWDRPKQYF.

The chain is built from TRBV11-1 and TRBJ2-1; 11 nucleotides line up with TRBD2. V shed 3 bases, J shed 2 bases, and the junction held 6 bases outside the gene matches. This CDR3 is built from 17 residues. Germline V gene sequence: CDR1 SGHAT, CDR2 FQDESV (reference sequence). The CDR3 here is CASSFSGRARAYNEQFF. DNA of the CDR3: TGTGCCAGCAGCTTTAGCGGGAGGGCCAGAGCCTACAATGAGCAGTTCTTC. Variable domain in full (rest from reference TRBV11-1 and TRBJ2-1): EAEVAQSPRYKITEKSQAVAFWCDPISGHATLYWYRQILGQGPELLVQFQDESVVDDSQLPKDRFSAERLKGVDSTLKIQPAELGDSAMYLCASSFSGRARAYNEQFFGPGTRLTVL.

This sequence joins TRBV11-1 and TRBJ2-5; 10 bases are a match to TRBD1. From germline, CDR1 is SGHAT and CDR2 FQDESV (reference sequence). The CDR3 has 17 residues. J was trimmed by 0 bases and V by 5 bases; bases with no gene match: 9. The CDR3 nucleotides read TGTGCCAGCAGCGCGGGACAGGGGCGAAGTTACCAAGAGACCCAGTACTTC. Translation: CASSAGQGRSYQETQYF. Combining the CDR3 with reference TRBV11-1 and TRBJ2-5 gives the whole variable domain EAEVAQSPRYKITEKSQAVAFWCDPISGHATLYWYRQILGQGPELLVQFQDESVVDDSQLPKDRFSAERLKGVDSTLKIQPAELGDSAMYLCASSAGQGRSYQETQYFGPGTRLLVL.

This clonotype was picked up many times. The gene calls are TRBV9 and TRBJ1-1, with 12 bases that match TRBD1. The V gene's germline CDR1 is SGDLS and CDR2 YYNGEE. This CDR3 contains 17 residues. V was pared by 8 bases and J by 4 bases, with 15 bases of the junction left unmatched. Written as DNA, the CDR3 is TGTGCCAGTCTACCCGGGACAGGGGGCAAGTTGGTCACTGAAGCTTTCTTT. It translates to CASLPGTGGKLVTEAFF.